The next 16 T cell receptor beta chains were all read from a single sample in a study of blood T cells in healthy people across ages (dated by TCRdb to about 2015). The library was made by 5' RACE. The data were produced on an Illumina HiSeq 2500. A second PCR of roughly 6 to 11 cycles was run with a J-beta primer mix and a sample-barcoded 5' primer. The raw public reads went through TCRdb reprocessing: fastp at Q25, MiXCR clone calling, in-frame beta chains kept. Records with the same CDR3 protein are collapsed into one entry carrying the most frequent genes and DNA. This sample has around 1,700,000 distinct CDR3 sequences in its table, and approximately 30% of those were observed once. The ten largest account for 7.7% of the sample. Source material: blood. The receptor set was obtained from a woman in her 30s in good health.

This clonotype occurred many times. This chain connects TRBV3-1 to TRBJ2-2, with unresolved D. This CDR3 region has 11 residues. The germline V gene encodes CDR1 LGHDT and CDR2 YNNKEL (reference sequence). V shed 6 bases and J shed 5 bases, with 4 bases lying between them. Written as DNA, the CDR3 is TGTGCCAGCAGTCATACCGGGGAGCTGTTTTTT. It specifies CASSHTGELFF. Together with reference TRBV3-1 and TRBJ2-2, the CDR3 gives the full variable domain: DTAVSQTPKYLVTQMGNDKSIKCEQNLGHDTMYWYKQDSKKFLKIMFSYNNKELIINETVPNRFSPKSPDKAHLNLHINSLELGDSAVYFCASSHTGELFFGEGSRLTVL.

This clonotype was recorded a few times. This chain links TRBV20-1 with TRBJ1-5; D uncertain. With 2 bases removed from V and 0 bases from J, the gap between germline ends came to 11 bases. Germline CDR1 reads DFQATT; CDR2 reads SNEGSKA (reference sequence). This CDR3 is built from 15 residues. The CDR3 region has the DNA TGCAGTGCTAGACCCCGCGTGAATAGCAATCAGCCCCAGCATTTT. Its translation: CSARPRVNSNQPQHF.

This clonotype came up many times. J is TRBJ1-2 and V is TRBV6-5; D is uncertain. CDR3 length: 13 amino acids. Trimming took 6 bases from V and 0 from J, leaving 8 bases between them. Germline loops: CDR1 MNHEY, CDR2 SVGAGI. CDR3 region: CASRVKANYGYTF. Written as DNA, the CDR3 is TGTGCCAGCAGGGTCAAAGCTAACTATGGCTACACCTTC.

Comment on this clonotype: One end of the junction does not line up with germline, which may come from a read error. V is TRBV6-2 or TRBV6-3 and J is TRBJ2-1; TRBD2 is a possible D gene (6 bases). Germline CDR1 is MNHEY and CDR2 is SVGEGT. This CDR3 spans 12 amino acids. The DNA of the CDR3 is TGTACCAGCAGACCCCTAGCGTACGAGCAGTTCTTC. Translated, it gives CTSRPLAYEQFF.

In this sample, this clonotype turned up many times. This rearrangement joins TRBV4-1 to TRBJ1-4; 9 bases are a match to TRBD1. From germline, CDR1 is MGHRA and CDR2 YSYEKL. V was pared by 1 base and J by 6 bases, with 9 bases of the junction left unmatched. The CDR3 consists of 17 residues. The chain's CDR3 is CASSQAYGGTGHEKLFF. For the CDR3, the DNA is TGCGCCAGCAGCCAAGCCTACGGCGGGACAGGGCATGAAAAACTGTTTTTT.

This clonotype was seen at least ten times. V and J are TRBV29-1 and TRBJ2-1; maybe TRBD2 (7 bases). V was pared by 6 bases and J by 10 bases, with 16 bases between. This CDR3 spans 12 amino acids. Germline V gene data show CDR1 as SQVTM and CDR2 as ANQGSEA. CDR3 in DNA: TGCAGCGTCGGCCCCGGGGGGACAGAGCAGTTCTTC. It translates to CSVGPGGTEQFF.

Notes on this clonotype: Given a far larger clone just one base away, this is likely a sequencing read error. V is TRBV5-1 and J is TRBJ2-1; the match to TRBD1 covers 8 bases. The J call could be wrong; TRBJ2-7 is a better fit for the DNA end. This CDR3 region has 15 residues. The germline CDR1 and CDR2 sequences are SGHRS and YFSETQ. The CDR3 loop reads CASSLGGQEAYEQYF. In nucleotides, the CDR3 is TGCGCCAGCAGCTTGGGGGGACAGGAAGCCTACGAGCAGTACTTC.

This clonotype was seen at least ten times. CDR3 loop: CASSQVGTDTQYF. CDR3 nucleotide sequence: TGTGCCAGCAGCCAAGTTGGGACAGATACGCAGTATTTT. The V call is TRBV14, the J call TRBJ2-3, with D unclear. The CDR3 loop spans 13 amino acids. The germline V gene encodes CDR1 SGHDN and CDR2 FVKESK. Trimming shortened V by 1 base and J by 3 bases, and 5 bases separated the two germline ends.

The chain uses TRBV18 and TRBJ2-3; unclear D gene. V lost 0 bases, J lost 0 bases, and 7 bases lay in between. Germline V gives CDR1 KGHSH, CDR2 LQKENI. The CDR3 consists of 15 residues. The CDR3 sequence: CASSPPGISTDTQYF. Written as DNA, the CDR3 is TGTGCCAGCTCACCACCGGGGATTAGCACAGATACGCAGTATTTT.

The chain recombines TRBV6-6 with TRBJ1-4; D might be TRBD1 (5 bases). Germline lookup yields CDR1 MNHNY and CDR2 SVGAGI (reference sequence). The CDR3 contains 15 residues. V gave up 6 bases and J gave up 5 bases, with 16 bases separating them. The CDR3 is CASSAQGRQNEKLFF. The CDR3 nucleotides are TGTGCCAGCAGCGCCCAGGGACGCCAAAATGAAAAACTGTTTTTT.

The chain employs TRBV5-1 and TRBJ2-7; tentatively, D is TRBD2 (6 bases). CDR1 and CDR2 from the germline V gene are SGHRS and YFSETQ. V lost 4 bases to trimming and J lost 3 bases, with 20 bases between them. This CDR3 contains 16 residues. CDR3 loop: CASSEGLPSNFYEQYF. The CDR3 nucleotides are TGCGCCAGCAGCGAGGGACTCCCTTCTAATTTCTACGAGCAGTACTTC. The full variable domain, with the rest looked up from reference TRBV5-1 and TRBJ2-7, is KAGVTQTPRYLIKTRGQQVTLSCSPISGHRSVSWYQQTPGQGLQFLFEYFSETQRNKGNFPGRFSGRQFSNSRSEMNVSTLELGDSALYLCASSEGLPSNFYEQYFGPGTRLTVT.

A remark on this clonotype: The junction and the germline gene differ at one end; a read error may be behind it. The rearrangement uses TRBV9 and TRBJ1-6, with no clear D. CDR3 length: 16 amino acids. Germline CDR1 and CDR2: SGDLS and YYNGEE. Written as DNA, the CDR3 is TGTGCCGGCAGCGCCTACTCGAGCTCCTATAATTCACCCCTCCACTTT. Amino acids: CAGSAYSSSYNSPLHF.

This clonotype was recorded a few times. The DNA for the CDR3 is TGCGCCAGCAGCGGGATTGGACAAGCCAAAAACATTCAGTACTTC. Its translation is CASSGIGQAKNIQYF. The chain couples TRBV5-1 to TRBJ2-4; D is perhaps TRBD1 (5 bases). From germline, CDR1 is SGHRS and CDR2 YFSETQ. The ends were cut back, 4 bases at V and 0 bases at J, with 11 bases in the middle. There are 15 residues in the CDR3.

This rearrangement joins TRBV20-1 to TRBJ1-1, with TRBD1 as a possible D gene (6 bases). Germline assignment: CDR1 DFQATT and CDR2 SNEGSKA (reference sequence). Trimming left V 4 bases short and J 3 bases short, with 27 bases between. There are 18 residues in the CDR3. CDR3 sequence reads: CSAKSLGLWGARDTEAFF. The CDR3 DNA follows: TGCAGTGCTAAGTCATTGGGGTTGTGGGGGGCGCGGGACACTGAAGCTTTCTTT.

The chain links TRBV2 to TRBJ2-7; either TRBD1 or TRBD2 may supply D (5 bases each). The germline V gene has CDR1 SNHLY and CDR2 FYNNEI. With 4 bases removed from V and 6 bases from J, the gap between germline ends came to 19 bases. CDR3 size: 15 residues. For the CDR3, the DNA is TGTGCCAGCAGTGTTCCCGGGACGTCTACTTTCGAGCAGTACTTC. Residues: CASSVPGTSTFEQYF. Together with reference TRBV2 and TRBJ2-7, the CDR3 gives the full variable domain: EPEVTQTPSHQVTQMGQEVILRCVPISNHLYFYWYRQILGQKVEFLVSFYNNEISEKSEIFDDQFSVERPDGSNFTLKIRSTKLEDSAMYFCASSVPGTSTFEQYFGPGTRLTVT.

The sample holds many counts of this clonotype. The J gene is TRBJ1-6, the V gene TRBV10-3; 7 bases are a match to TRBD1. V lost 6 bases to trimming and J lost 13 bases; unmatched junction nucleotides: 12. CDR3 length: 14 amino acids. The germline gives CDR1 ENHRY, CDR2 SYGVKD. The CDR3 protein is CAISGDRQSFPLHF. CDR3 DNA: TGTGCCATCAGCGGGGACAGACAATCCTTCCCCCTCCACTTT.